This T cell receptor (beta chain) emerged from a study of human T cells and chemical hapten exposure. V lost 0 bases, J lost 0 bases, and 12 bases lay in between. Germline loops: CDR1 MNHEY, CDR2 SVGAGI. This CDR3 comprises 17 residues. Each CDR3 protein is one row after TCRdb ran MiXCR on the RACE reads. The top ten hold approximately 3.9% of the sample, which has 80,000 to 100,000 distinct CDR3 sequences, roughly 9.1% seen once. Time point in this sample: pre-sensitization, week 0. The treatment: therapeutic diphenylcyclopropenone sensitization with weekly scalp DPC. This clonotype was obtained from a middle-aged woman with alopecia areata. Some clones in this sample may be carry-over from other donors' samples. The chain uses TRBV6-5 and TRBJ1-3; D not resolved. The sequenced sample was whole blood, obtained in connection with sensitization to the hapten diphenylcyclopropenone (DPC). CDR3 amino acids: CASSYSPQAVSGNTIYF. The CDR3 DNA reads TGTGCCAGCAGTTACTCGCCCCAGGCCGTCTCTGGAAACACCATATATTTT.